The clone carrying this T cell receptor (beta chain) showed up just a few times. Its antigen is not known. Sampling of alopecia areata patients yielded lesional scalp punch biopsies as well as peripheral blood. PBMCs provided sorted CD4+ and CD8+ T cells. The record originates from a study of CD8+ T cells in alopecia areata. Study-wide context: Treated patients were given oral tofacitinib, which was dosed at 5 to 10 mg twice daily.

Study results and caveats: Higher clonality was seen in lesional scalp than in normal scalp, especially in alopecia totalis/universalis.

RNA extraction was followed by reverse transcription into cDNA, which acted as the sequencing template. Libraries were prepared by immunoSEQ multiplex PCR; TCRdb keeps only in-frame clonotypes and omits some of them. This repertoire shows 90,000 to 100,000 clones, 35% to 45% found once; its top ten account for 0.7% to 0.95%. V trimming: 6 bases; J trimming: 3 bases; junction bases outside the gene matches: 8. The germline CDR1 and CDR2 sequences are MDHEN and SYDVKM. This CDR3 has 14 amino acids. V gene TRBV28 combines with J gene TRBJ2-7, with TRBD1 identical over 7 bases. The sequence derives from a human donor with alopecia areata. The sample consisted of CD4+ T cells sorted from blood. The CDR3, as DNA: TGTGCCAGCAGACTCTCCGGACAGGACTACGAGCAGTACTTC. Residues: CASRLSGQDYEQYF.